These 21 T cell receptor beta chains came from one sample sequenced in a study of cytomegalovirus exposure and HLA in healthy donors. Amplification used 60 Vbeta primers and 13 Jbeta primers. Data came from immunoSEQ multiplex PCR; TCRdb stores just in-frame clones and leaves some out. The sample includes approximately 250,000 clones, 70% to 90% seen only once; the top ten take about 0.22%. Sequenced: PBMCs. The receptors shown here come from a girl aged 2 to 9 in good health and CMV-seronegative.

The chain couples TRBV5-4 to TRBJ1-1; possibly TRBD1 for D (6 bases). The length of the CDR3 is 13 residues. Trimming left V 4 bases short and J 4 bases short, with 11 bases between. Germline V gives CDR1 SGHNT, CDR2 YYREEE (reference sequence). This CDR3 is CASSPTRGTEAFF. The CDR3 bases are TGTGCCAGCAGCCCAACCAGGGGCACTGAAGCTTTCTTT.

The chain links TRBV2 to TRBJ2-2, with 9 bases aligning to TRBD1. With V trimmed by 7 bases and J by 6 bases, 12 bases remained unmatched. The CDR3 spans 16 residues. Germline CDR1 and CDR2: SNHLY and FYNNEI. Written as DNA, the CDR3 is TGTGCCAGCATCCCGGGACAGGGTTTCAGATCCGGGGAGCTGTTTTTT. Translating it yields CASIPGQGFRSGELFF.

The chain links TRBV7-9 to TRBJ2-7; weak D call: TRBD1 (5 bases). Trimming removed 4 bases at V and 4 bases at J, with 8 bases between. CDR3 size: 12 residues. The V gene's germline CDR1 is SEHNR and CDR2 FQNEAQ (reference sequence). The CDR3 loop is CASSYQGYEQYF. The CDR3 DNA sequence: TGTGCCAGCAGCTATCAGGGTTACGAGCAGTACTTC.

The chain joins TRBV6-4 to TRBJ1-2; no definite D call. This CDR3 region has 13 residues. V shed 2 bases and J shed 6 bases, with 10 bases lying between them. CDR1 and CDR2 from the germline V gene are MRHNA and SNTAGT. CDR3 DNA: TGTGCCAGCAGTGACGCCGACAAGGATGGCTACACCTTC. Translating it yields CASSDADKDGYTF.

This chain links TRBV5-1 with TRBJ2-5, with 11 bases lining up with TRBD2. With 4 bases clipped from V and 1 base from J, the junction kept 0 bases outside the gene matches. Germline lookup yields CDR1 SGHRS and CDR2 YFSETQ. The CDR3 has 14 residues. The CDR3 region has the DNA TGCGCCAGCAGCGGGACTAGCGGCCAAGAGACCCAGTACTTC. This encodes CASSGTSGQETQYF.

The table lists this clone with a count of one. V gene TRBV6-5 combines with J gene TRBJ2-6; D might be TRBD2 (6 bases). CDR1 and CDR2 (germline): MNHEY, SVGAGI. The CDR3 loop spans 15 amino acids. V was shortened by 4 bases and J by 0 bases, with 7 bases between the two germline ends. The CDR3 DNA follows: TGTGCCAGCAGTTTGGAGGGCTCTGGGGCCAACGTCCTGACTTTC. Amino acid sequence: CASSLEGSGANVLTF.

A remark on this clone: The junction and the germline gene differ at one end; a read error may be behind it. The V gene is TRBV12-5, the J gene TRBJ1-1; perhaps TRBD1 as D (6 bases). The CDR3 consists of 15 residues. Germline assignment: CDR1 LGHNT and CDR2 FRNRAP. The CDR3 region has the DNA TGTGCTAATGGTCAAACACAGGGCGGCGTCACTGAAGCTTTCTTT. It yields the protein CANGQTQGGVTEAFF.

The chain uses TRBV25-1 and TRBJ2-3; TRBD2 agrees at 12 bases. Germline lookup yields CDR1 MGHDK and CDR2 SYGVNS. The ends lost 6 bases at V and 1 base at J; junction bases unmatched: 5. There are 16 residues in the CDR3. The CDR3 loop is CASRASGGAGTDTQYF. CDR3 DNA sequence: TGTGCCAGCAGAGCTAGCGGGGGGGCCGGCACAGATACGCAGTATTTT.

This chain links TRBV25-1 with TRBJ1-1; 9 bases are a match to TRBD1. The V segment lost 2 bases and the J segment 3 bases; nucleotides outside the gene matches: 10. The germline CDR1 and CDR2 sequences are MGHDK and SYGVNS. The CDR3 contains 17 residues. The CDR3 loop is CASSERVRTGADTEAFF. For the CDR3, the DNA is TGTGCCAGCAGTGAAAGGGTCCGGACAGGGGCGGACACTGAAGCTTTCTTT.

The chain joins TRBV4-2 to TRBJ1-1, with D perhaps matching TRBD1 (5 bases). CDR1 is LGHNA, CDR2 YNFKEQ, per germline. V lost 3 bases and J 7 bases, leaving 15 bases between the germline ends. The CDR3 extends over 14 amino acids. The CDR3 DNA reads TGTGCCAGCAGCCATTACCAGGGTAGTCATGAAGCTTTCTTT. As protein: CASSHYQGSHEAFF.

This clone was observed once. The V gene is TRBV11-2, the J gene TRBJ2-5; perhaps TRBD2 as D (5 bases). The CDR3 is 12 amino acids. The germline V gene encodes CDR1 SGHAT and CDR2 FQNNGV. The germline V and J ends were trimmed by 5 bases and 11 bases, with 15 bases remaining between them. CDR3 sequence reads: CASSLRVGEQYF. The DNA of the CDR3 is TGTGCCAGCAGCCTGAGAGTTGGGGAGCAGTACTTC.

This clone showed up just a few times. The V call is TRBV4-1, the J call TRBJ2-7, with TRBD1 as a possible D gene (5 bases). The CDR3 length is 15 residues. Trimming took off 0 bases at V and 4 bases at J, with 13 bases between the two ends. The germline CDR1 and CDR2 sequences are MGHRA and YSYEKL. This chain's CDR3 is CASSQDRAGKYEQYF. In DNA, the CDR3 is TGCGCCAGCAGCCAAGATAGAGCAGGGAAATACGAGCAGTACTTC.

The chain uses TRBV7-9 and TRBJ1-5; D possibly corresponds to TRBD1 (5 bases). Per germline, CDR1 SEHNR and CDR2 FQNEAQ (reference sequence). CDR3 length: 14 amino acids. The germline V and J ends were trimmed by 1 base and 5 bases, with 9 bases remaining between them. CDR3 nucleotide sequence: TGTGCCAGCAGCTTAGAGGGGTTTGATCAGCCCCAGCATTTT. Protein product: CASSLEGFDQPQHF.

The chain recombines TRBV6-5 with TRBJ2-3, with D unresolved. The CDR3 covers 14 residues. CDR1 is MNHEY and CDR2 is SVGAGI in the germline V gene. V was clipped by 2 bases and J by 2 bases, with 8 bases between them. The CDR3 protein is CASSYRQATDTQYF. The DNA of the CDR3 is TGTGCCAGCAGTTACCGGCAGGCCACAGATACGCAGTATTTT.

The rearrangement links TRBV6-1 to TRBJ1-4; 8 nucleotides line up with TRBD1. The CDR3 has 15 amino acids. Germline trimming cut 6 bases from V and 5 bases from J; bases unmatched to any gene: 8. In germline, CDR1 is MNHNS, CDR2 SASEGT. In DNA form, the CDR3 reads TGTGCCAGCAGGAGAGACAGGGGCAAGAATGAAAAACTGTTTTTT. It specifies CASRRDRGKNEKLFF.

V gene TRBV7-2 combines with J gene TRBJ1-2; D gene unclear. Germline CDR1 is SGHTA and CDR2 is FQGNSA. The V end lost 4 bases, the J end lost 5 bases, and 11 bases lay between the germline ends. This CDR3 spans 13 amino acids. The CDR3 is CASSSTEAYGYTF. CDR3 bases: TGTGCCAGCAGCTCTACCGAGGCATATGGCTACACCTTC.

The chain links TRBV4-1 to TRBJ1-1; TRBD1 might be the D (6 bases). Germline assignment: CDR1 MGHRA and CDR2 YSYEKL. The germline V and J ends were trimmed by 1 base and 4 bases, with 13 bases remaining between them. The CDR3 totals 15 residues. CDR3 sequence reads: CASSQVTGEVTEAFF. In nucleotides, the CDR3 is TGCGCCAGCAGCCAAGTGACAGGTGAGGTCACTGAAGCTTTCTTT.

The gene calls are TRBV2 and TRBJ2-1; D may be TRBD2 (6 bases). The germline V gene has CDR1 SNHLY and CDR2 FYNNEI. The length of the CDR3 is 14 residues. Trimming shortened V by 2 bases and J by 9 bases, and 14 bases separated the two germline ends. The CDR3 bases are TGTGCCAGCAGTGAAAGTGGGAGGAGGGGTGAGCAGTTCTTC. It encodes CASSESGRRGEQFF.

The J gene is TRBJ1-6, the V gene TRBV5-1, with TRBD1 identical over 7 bases. There are 15 residues in the CDR3. V dropped 3 bases and J dropped 7; count of bases not matched to a gene: 7. In germline, CDR1 is SGHRS, CDR2 YFSETQ. The CDR3 nucleotides read TGCGCCAGCAGCTCGAGCGACAGGGACAATTCACCCCTCCACTTT. As protein: CASSSSDRDNSPLHF.

The V gene is TRBV10-1, the J gene TRBJ2-3; 7 nucleotides match TRBD2. Germline V gene data show CDR1 as WNHNN and CDR2 as SYGVQD (reference sequence). The CDR3 is made up of 17 amino acids. J lost 5 bases, V lost 6 bases, and 17 bases had no gene match. The CDR3 sequence is CASSRVIAGKGLDTQYF. The CDR3 DNA follows: TGCGCCAGCAGCCGAGTTATAGCGGGCAAGGGGCTAGATACGCAGTATTTT.

On this clone: Different DNA sequences within this sample yield the same CDR3. CDR3 in amino acids: CASSLPSGSSTDTQYF. The DNA for the CDR3 is TGCGCCAGCAGCTTGCCTAGCGGGTCTAGCACAGATACGCAGTATTTT. The chain carries TRBV5-1 and TRBJ2-3, with TRBD2 identical over 8 bases. This CDR3 is built from 16 residues. Losses at the gene ends were 1 base for V and 0 bases for J; bases not matched to a gene: 4. Germline CDR1 reads SGHRS; CDR2 reads YFSETQ.